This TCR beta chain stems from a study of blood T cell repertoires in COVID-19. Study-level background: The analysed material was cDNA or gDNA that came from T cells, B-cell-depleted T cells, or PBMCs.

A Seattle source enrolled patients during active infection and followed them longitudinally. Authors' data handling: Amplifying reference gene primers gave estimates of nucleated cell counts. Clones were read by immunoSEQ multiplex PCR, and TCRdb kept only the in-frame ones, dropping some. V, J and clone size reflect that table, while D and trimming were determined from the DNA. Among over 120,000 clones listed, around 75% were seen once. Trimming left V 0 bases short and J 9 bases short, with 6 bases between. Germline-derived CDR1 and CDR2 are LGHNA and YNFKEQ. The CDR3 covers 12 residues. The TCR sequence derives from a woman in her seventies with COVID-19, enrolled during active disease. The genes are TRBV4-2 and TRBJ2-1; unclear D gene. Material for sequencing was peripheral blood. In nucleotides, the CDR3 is TGTGCCAGCAGCCAAGAGAACGGTGAGCAGTTCTTC. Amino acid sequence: CASSQENGEQFF.